These T cell receptor beta chains were read from a single sample in a study of blood T cell repertoires in COVID-19. Generated by immunoSEQ multiplex PCR, the TCRdb table keeps only in-frame clones and is missing some. The table lists about 400,000 clones, around 90% of them singletons. Sequencing used peripheral blood. The receptors here all came from a man in his forties with acute or convalescent COVID-19. The CDR3 runs from the conserved cysteine through the conserved F or W. Fields, in order: D gene, V gene, J gene, clone size, CDR3 length, CDR3 protein, CDR3 DNA. A D gene is named only where the DNA matches it firmly. Clone size, where shown, is once, few, many, or a class for clones that have expanded.

>TRBD1|TRBV19|TRBJ1-4|.|14
CASSGGQDNEKLFF
TGTGCCAGTAGTGGGGGACAGGATAATGAAAAACTGTTTTTT
>.|TRBV9|TRBJ1-3|.|14
CASSAAGSGNTIYF
TGTGCCAGCAGCGCAGCAGGGTCTGGAAACACCATATATTTT
>TRBD2|TRBV19|TRBJ2-7|.|15
CASESVASGSYEQYF
TGTGCCAGTGAATCGGTCGCTAGCGGCTCCTACGAGCAGTACTTC
>.|TRBV2|TRBJ1-6|.|16
CASTLSGQLNNSPLHF
TGTGCCAGCACCCTGTCAGGACAGTTGAATAATTCACCCCTCCACTTT
>.|TRBV19|TRBJ2-6|.|18
CASSIAGADASGANVLTF
TGTGCCAGTAGTATTGCAGGGGCAGATGCTTCTGGGGCCAACGTCCTGACTTTC
>.|TRBV5-1|TRBJ1-4|once|14
CASSSEATNEKLFF
TGCGCCAGCAGCTCGGAGGCGACTAATGAAAAACTGTTTTTT
>TRBD1|TRBV5-6|TRBJ1-3|.|16
CASSLLTGISGNTIYF
TGTGCCAGCAGCCTATTGACAGGGATCTCTGGAAACACCATATATTTT
>.|TRBV3-1/TRBV3-2|TRBJ2-7|.|14
CASSQETGSYEQYF
TGTGCCAGCAGCCAAGAAACAGGCTCCTACGAGCAGTACTTC
>.|TRBV16|TRBJ1-1|.|15
CASSQMGGRNTEAFF
TGTGCCAGCAGCCAAATGGGGGGAAGGAACACTGAAGCTTTCTTT
>TRBD1|TRBV11-2|TRBJ1-1|.|11
CASSLTGEDFF
TGTGCCAGCAGCCTGACAGGGGAGGACTTCTTT
>.|TRBV7-8|TRBJ2-2|.|15
CASSLGPGATGELFF
TGTGCCAGCAGCTTAGGTCCAGGCGCCACCGGGGAGCTGTTTTTT
>.|TRBV15|TRBJ2-2|.|14
CATSRDEGAGELFF
TGTGCCACCAGCAGAGATGAGGGAGCCGGGGAGCTGTTTTTT
>.|TRBV7-7|TRBJ2-1|.|16
CASSPVVRDVSNEQFF
TGTGCTAGCAGCCCCGTCGTCCGGGATGTGTCAAATGAGCAGTTCTTC
>.|TRBV2|TRBJ2-5|.|14
CASSEALGGETQYF
TGTGCCAGCAGTGAAGCGTTGGGGGGAGAGACCCAGTACTTC
>.|TRBV5-6|TRBJ2-1|.|12
CASSLRLGEQFF
TGTGCCAGCAGCTTACGTCTCGGTGAGCAGTTCTTC
>.|TRBV5-4|TRBJ1-2|few|15
CASSLIGPGGYGYTF
TGTGCCAGCAGCTTGATCGGCCCAGGAGGCTATGGCTACACCTTC